This entry concerns a single T cell receptor beta chain. Profiled with immunoSEQ multiplex PCR; TCRdb holds only in-frame clones, not every one. The table shows fewer than 90,000 clones, with around nine tenths occurring only once. The sample belongs to a study of T cell responses to AZD1222 COVID-19 vaccine. Trimming took 3 bases from V and 0 from J, leaving 18 bases between them. The CDR3 loop spans 17 amino acids. CDR1 is SGHNT and CDR2 is YYREEE in the germline V gene (reference sequence). The V gene is TRBV5-4, the J gene TRBJ1-1; D is possibly TRBD1 (5 bases). Sequenced material: peripheral blood, taken 28 days after the second AZD1222 dose. This clonotype was sampled from an adult who received the AZD1222 COVID-19 vaccine. The CDR3 nucleotides are TGTGCCAGCAGCTCGGCCATGGGTGGGGCAATGAACACTGAAGCTTTCTTT. As protein: CASSSAMGGAMNTEAFF.